This is a list of T cell receptor beta chains from one sample in a study of radiation and T cells in renal cell carcinoma. Clones were read by immunoSEQ multiplex PCR, and TCRdb kept only the in-frame ones, dropping some. The sample has some 75,000 clones, around 76% seen once. The source material was blood, sampled from a patient whose treatment included radiotherapy and nephrectomy. All receptors come from a man aged 60 to 69 with renal cell carcinoma. Each CDR3 is given with its conserved first and last residue. The D gene is left open where the match is weak. Some rows have no size entry. The others give once, few or many, or a class for an expanded clone.

V gene: TRBV15
J gene: TRBJ2-1
clone size: -
D gene: -
CDR3 protein: CATSREGDHNEQFF
CDR3 DNA: TGTGCCACCAGCAGAGAAGGGGACCACAATGAGCAGTTCTTC

V gene: TRBV7-8
J gene: TRBJ2-5
clone size: -
D gene: -
CDR3 protein: CASSPDRPQETQYF
CDR3 DNA: TGTGCCAGCAGCCCCGACAGGCCTCAAGAGACCCAGTACTTC

V gene: TRBV5-1
J gene: TRBJ2-5
clone size: -
D gene: TRBD2
CDR3 protein: CASSLVGLTKETQYF
CDR3 DNA: TGCGCCAGCAGCTTGGTGGGACTAACGAAAGAGACCCAGTACTTC

V gene: TRBV6-1
J gene: TRBJ2-7
clone size: -
D gene: TRBD2
CDR3 protein: CASSRTSGGSYEQYF
CDR3 DNA: TGTGCCAGCAGTCGGACTAGCGGGGGATCCTACGAGCAGTACTTC

V gene: TRBV11-3
J gene: TRBJ2-5
clone size: -
D gene: -
CDR3 protein: CASSLKVVRANQETQYF
CDR3 DNA: TGTGCCAGCAGCTTAAAGGTGGTGCGGGCCAACCAAGAGACCCAGTACTTC

V gene: TRBV19
J gene: TRBJ1-5
clone size: -
D gene: -
CDR3 protein: CASSITAPSFNQPQHF
CDR3 DNA: TGTGCCAGTAGTATAACAGCACCTTCGTTCAATCAGCCCCAGCATTTT

V gene: TRBV30
J gene: TRBJ2-2
clone size: -
D gene: -
CDR3 protein: CAWSPRDLATGELFF
CDR3 DNA: TGTGCCTGGAGCCCCAGGGACTTAGCCACCGGGGAGCTGTTTTTT

V gene: TRBV13
J gene: TRBJ2-7
clone size: -
D gene: TRBD1
CDR3 protein: CASNRPGTGIHEQYF
CDR3 DNA: TGTGCCAGCAACCGTCCCGGGACAGGGATCCACGAGCAGTACTTC

V gene: TRBV28
J gene: TRBJ1-2
clone size: few
D gene: TRBD1
CDR3 protein: CASSVPQGAPSYGYTF
CDR3 DNA: TGTGCCAGCAGTGTCCCACAGGGGGCGCCTTCCTATGGCTACACCTTC

V gene: TRBV7-2
J gene: TRBJ2-2
clone size: few
D gene: -
CDR3 protein: CASSLGGAGGTGELFF
CDR3 DNA: TGTGCCAGCAGCTTAGGCGGGGCAGGGGGCACCGGGGAGCTGTTTTTT

V gene: TRBV5-6
J gene: TRBJ2-3
clone size: -
D gene: TRBD2
CDR3 protein: CASSLDGGTGGATQYF
CDR3 DNA: TGTGCCAGCAGCTTGGATGGAGGAACGGGAGGGGCTACGCAGTATTTT